The 20 T cell receptor beta chains in this list originate from one sample, sequenced in a study of blood T cell repertoires in COVID-19. TCRdb's copy holds only in-frame clones and misses some; the assay was immunoSEQ multiplex PCR. The data show some 230,000 clones, 80% to 90% seen once. Material: peripheral blood. These receptors came from a man aged 45-60 years who had recovered from COVID-19.

The V and J genes are TRBV5-1 and TRBJ2-7; TRBD2 agrees at 7 bases. Germline V gives CDR1 SGHRS, CDR2 YFSETQ. The CDR3 has 13 amino acids. The V segment lost 8 bases and the J segment 4 bases; nucleotides outside the gene matches: 9. The CDR3 DNA is TGCGCCAGTCGAAGCGGGGTACGATACGAGCAGTACTTC. It translates to CASRSGVRYEQYF.

Only one count was recorded for this clone. The J gene is TRBJ1-5, the V gene TRBV28, with D possibly matching TRBD1 (6 bases). The germline gives CDR1 MDHEN, CDR2 SYDVKM. The CDR3 length is 14 residues. V lost 8 bases and J 2 bases, leaving 13 bases between the germline ends. The CDR3 nucleotides are TGTGCCAGCCTAATCGCAGGGGGCAATCAGCCCCAGCATTTT. As protein: CASLIAGGNQPQHF.

This clone was found a few times. The J gene is TRBJ1-2, the V gene TRBV24-1; TRBD1 matches at 8 bases. The V gene end was trimmed by 3 bases and the J gene end by 1 base; junction bases not matched to a gene: 3. The CDR3 runs to 15 residues. The germline CDR1 and CDR2 sequences are KGHDR and SFDVKD. Here the CDR3 reads CATSDPQGDNYGYTF. CDR3 nucleotides: TGTGCCACCAGTGATCCACAGGGGGATAACTATGGCTACACCTTC.

This clone was detected only once. This chain links TRBV6-5 with TRBJ1-5; maybe TRBD1 (6 bases). Germline CDR1 MNHEY, CDR2 SVGAGI. V was trimmed by 6 bases and J by 11 bases, leaving 17 bases between them. The CDR3 loop spans 13 amino acids. CDR3 coding DNA: TGTGCCAGCAGGGGACAAGGCAATGGGGCCCAGCATTTT. It codes for CASRGQGNGAQHF.

The chain couples TRBV10-2 to TRBJ2-7; TRBD1 matches 7 bases. Germline trimming cut 10 bases from V and 2 bases from J; bases unmatched to any gene: 11. The length of the CDR3 is 14 residues. Germline V gene data show CDR1 as WSHSY and CDR2 as SAAADI. Here the CDR3 reads CATGRGRGAYEQYF. The CDR3 DNA reads as TGCGCCACCGGAAGGGGGCGAGGGGCCTACGAGCAGTACTTC.

The J gene is TRBJ2-2, the V gene TRBV7-9, with a tentative D call TRBD2 (6 bases). Deletions cut 5 bases from V and 5 bases from J, with 12 bases between. The CDR3 is 14 amino acids. The germline V gene encodes CDR1 SEHNR and CDR2 FQNEAQ (reference sequence). The CDR3 here is CASSAGTETGELFF. CDR3 in DNA: TGTGCCAGCAGCGCCGGGACTGAAACCGGGGAGCTGTTTTTT.

The chain is built from TRBV28 and TRBJ1-6, with TRBD1 matching over 8 bases. From germline, CDR1 is MDHEN and CDR2 SYDVKM. The CDR3 is made up of 15 amino acids. The J segment lost 7 bases and the V segment lost 6 bases, leaving 8 bases of the junction unmatched. The CDR3 DNA follows: TGTGCCAGCAGACAAGGGACAGGTACCAATTCACCCCTCCACTTT. Amino acid sequence: CASRQGTGTNSPLHF.

The chain joins TRBV28 to TRBJ1-3; D is uncertain. Trimming removed 1 base from V and 2 bases from J, with 9 bases in between. From germline, CDR1 is MDHEN and CDR2 SYDVKM. The CDR3 extends over 15 amino acids. This chain's CDR3 is CASSLYGSPGNTIYF. The CDR3 nucleotides are TGTGCCAGCAGTTTATACGGTTCTCCTGGAAACACCATATATTTT.

This clone was seen at least ten times. CDR3 region: CASSLFSSNYGYTF. DNA for the CDR3: TGTGCCAGCAGCTTGTTTAGCTCTAACTATGGCTACACCTTC. The V call is TRBV5-4, the J call TRBJ1-2; no definite D call. CDR1 is SGHNT and CDR2 is YYREEE in the germline V gene (reference sequence). V lost 1 base, J lost 0 bases, and 7 bases lay in between. CDR3 length equals 14 residues.

This chain links TRBV30 with TRBJ2-7; D might be TRBD1 (5 bases). V lost 4 bases and J lost 4, with 14 bases in between. Germline V CDR1 and CDR2: GTSNPN, SVGIG (reference sequence). This CDR3 is 13 amino acids long. The CDR3 DNA is TGTGCCTGGAATAAAGGGGCCCCTTACGAGCAGTACTTC. It specifies CAWNKGAPYEQYF.

This chain uses TRBV5-1 with TRBJ2-7; 9 bases align to TRBD1. Looked up from germline, CDR1 is SGHRS and CDR2 is YFSETQ. The CDR3 is 15 amino acids. The junction had 7 bases not matched to a gene; V was cut back by 0 bases and J by 6 bases. CDR3 residues: CASSLGDRAKGEQYF. The CDR3 DNA follows: TGCGCCAGCAGCTTGGGGGACAGGGCGAAGGGCGAGCAGTACTTC.

Points on this clone: The junction and the germline gene differ at one end; a read error may be behind it. V gene TRBV6-1 combines with J gene TRBJ2-1, with 7 bases that match TRBD2. Germline V gives CDR1 MNHNS, CDR2 SASEGT. This CDR3 has 14 residues. DNA of the CDR3: TGTGCCAGCACTGAAATCGGGGGGAGGAGTGAGCAGTTCTTC. As protein: CASTEIGGRSEQFF.

This rearrangement joins TRBV19 to TRBJ2-5; D might be TRBD1 (6 bases). The CDR3 spans 17 residues. V was cut by 5 bases and J by 5 bases, with 24 bases left in between. Looked up from germline, CDR1 is LNHDA and CDR2 is SQIVND (reference sequence). Here the CDR3 DNA reads TGTGCCAGTAGTGGTGGACAGCAGGGGTGGGATTCGGAGACCCAGTACTTC. It is translated as CASSGGQQGWDSETQYF.

The V and J genes are TRBV6-5 and TRBJ1-2, with 7 bases lining up with TRBD1. Germline trimming cut 6 bases from V and 8 bases from J; bases unmatched to any gene: 6. Germline V lookup: CDR1 MNHEY, CDR2 SVGAGI. This CDR3 is built from 12 residues. For the CDR3, the DNA is TGTGCCAGCAGGGGACAGCGCGGCGGCTACACCTTC. Translating it yields CASRGQRGGYTF.

This chain connects TRBV7-8 to TRBJ2-7; 11 positions match TRBD1. V shed 5 bases, J shed 4 bases, and the junction held 7 bases outside the gene matches. The CDR3 is made up of 15 amino acids. The germline gives CDR1 SGHVS, CDR2 FQNEAQ. The CDR3 DNA is TGTGCCAGCAGCCCCCCTGGGACAGGGGGATACGAGCAGTACTTC. This sequence encodes CASSPPGTGGYEQYF.

The chain employs TRBV4-1 and TRBJ1-1; 7 bases map to TRBD1. The ends lost 2 bases at V and 4 bases at J; junction bases unmatched: 7. Germline CDR1 reads MGHRA; CDR2 reads YSYEKL. The CDR3 has 15 amino acids. The CDR3 spells CASSQITGVSTEAFF. The CDR3 coding sequence is TGCGCCAGCAGCCAAATTACAGGGGTTAGCACTGAAGCTTTCTTT.

This clone appeared once. The CDR3 spells CASSQTGTGVRETQYF. Here the CDR3 DNA reads TGTGCCAGCAGCCAGACCGGGACAGGGGTTCGAGAGACCCAGTACTTC. The J gene is TRBJ2-5, the V gene TRBV3-1 (or the pseudogene TRBV3-2), with TRBD1 matching over 10 bases. This CDR3 comprises 16 residues. CDR1 is LGHDT and CDR2 is YNNKEL in the germline V gene (reference sequence). The V gene end was trimmed by 3 bases and the J gene end by 4 bases; junction bases not matched to a gene: 8.

The rearrangement links TRBV27 to TRBJ2-2; TRBD1 agrees at 7 bases. This CDR3 is built from 15 residues. V shed 2 bases, J shed 4 bases, and the junction held 4 bases outside the gene matches. Germline-derived CDR1 and CDR2 are MNHEY and SMNVEV (reference sequence). The CDR3 region is CASSLTGVSTGELFF. In DNA form, the CDR3 reads TGTGCCAGCAGTTTAACAGGGGTCAGCACCGGGGAGCTGTTTTTT.

This chain links TRBV7-2 with TRBJ1-2; maybe TRBD1 (6 bases). Between the trimmed V and J ends, which lost 5 bases and 0 bases, there was a span of 19 bases. CDR1 and CDR2 (germline): SGHTA, FQGNSA. This CDR3 is built from 17 residues. CDR3 region: CASSRASGQNSNYGYTF. CDR3 nucleotide sequence: TGTGCCAGCAGCCGGGCGTCCGGACAGAACTCTAACTATGGCTACACCTTC.

The chain combines TRBV19 with TRBJ2-7, with D possibly TRBD1 on 6 matching bases. Trimming left V 5 bases short and J 2 bases short, with 13 bases between. Germline assignment: CDR1 LNHDA and CDR2 SQIVND (reference sequence). CDR3 length: 14 residues. In DNA, the CDR3 is TGTGCCAGTAGTGCGACAGGTTCGACCTACGAGCAGTACTTC. This codes for CASSATGSTYEQYF. Combining the CDR3 with reference TRBV19 and TRBJ2-7 gives the whole variable domain DGGITQSPKYLFRKEGQNVTLSCEQNLNHDAMYWYRQDPGQGLRLIYYSQIVNDFQKGDIAEGYSVSREKKESFPLTVTSAQKNPTAFYLCASSATGSTYEQYFGPGTRLTVT.